These 21 T cell receptor beta chains came from one sample sequenced in a study of T cell repertoires in ileal Crohn's disease. TCRdb's table, derived via immunoSEQ multiplex PCR, lists solely in-frame clones and lacks some. The sample lists approximately 27,000 clones, just under 80% occurring once. Sequenced material: ileal tissue. These receptors all come from an adult with Crohn's disease.

The chain links TRBV7-2 to TRBJ2-3, with 8 bases fitting TRBD1. This CDR3 spans 16 amino acids. V was pared by 0 bases and J by 1 base, with 3 bases of the junction left unmatched. CDR1 and CDR2 (germline): SGHTA, FQGNSA. The CDR3 is CASSLAAGQGTDTQYF. In DNA form, the CDR3 reads TGTGCCAGCAGCTTAGCCGCGGGACAGGGCACAGATACGCAGTATTTT.

The chain employs TRBV19 and TRBJ2-2; no clear D gene. Deletions cut 5 bases from V and 5 bases from J, with 12 bases between. The CDR3 runs to 14 residues. CDR1 is LNHDA, CDR2 SQIVND, per germline (reference sequence). DNA for the CDR3: TGTGCCAGTAGTCCAGCACAGTTTACCGGGGAGCTGTTTTTT. Amino acid sequence: CASSPAQFTGELFF.

The rearrangement links TRBV6-6 to TRBJ2-1, with D maybe TRBD2 (5 bases). The ends were cut back, 6 bases at V and 0 bases at J, with 12 bases in the middle. Per the germline V gene, CDR1 is MNHNY and CDR2 is SVGAGI (reference sequence). This CDR3 contains 15 residues. CDR3 DNA: TGTGCCAGCAGGGACTCAGGCCGCTCCTACAATGAGCAGTTCTTC. Encoded protein: CASRDSGRSYNEQFF.

CDR3 in amino acids: CASSSSGQTYEQYF. The CDR3, as DNA: TGCGCCAGCAGCTCTAGCGGGCAAACCTACGAGCAGTACTTC. This chain links TRBV5-1 with TRBJ2-7, with 8 nucleotides matching TRBD2. V lost 3 bases to trimming and J lost 2 bases; unmatched junction nucleotides: 4. CDR1 is SGHRS, CDR2 YFSETQ, per germline. This CDR3 comprises 14 residues.

This clone was found once. The rearrangement links TRBV7-2 to TRBJ2-2, with D tentatively TRBD1 (6 bases). V dropped 5 bases and J dropped 3 bases, with 10 bases sitting between them. Germline CDR1 and CDR2: SGHTA and FQGNSA. The CDR3 runs 14 residues. In nucleotides, the CDR3 is TGTGCCAGCAGCCCGGACAGAGACACCGGGGAGCTGTTTTTT. Translating it yields CASSPDRDTGELFF.

This clone was observed a single time. J is TRBJ2-3 and V is TRBV11-3; 9 bases map to TRBD2. The CDR3 is made up of 15 amino acids. Germline CDR1 is SGHNT and CDR2 is YENEEA. The V segment lost 1 base and the J segment 4 bases; nucleotides outside the gene matches: 3. The CDR3 loop reads CASSLGGRAPDTQYF. CDR3 nucleotide sequence: TGTGCCAGCAGCTTAGGCGGGAGGGCCCCAGATACGCAGTATTTT.

The rearrangement joins TRBV7-6 to TRBJ2-5; a weak D match, TRBD2 (5 bases). The better agreement between TRBJ2-7 and the DNA end casts doubt on the J call. This CDR3 region has 15 residues. The germline CDR1 and CDR2 sequences are SGHVS and FNYEAQ. The CDR3 spells CASSLVGGRDYEQYF. In DNA, the CDR3 is TGTGCCAGCAGCTTGGTAGGAGGAAGAGACTACGAGCAGTACTTC.

The CDR3 spells CASSSAGVGGGLEAFF. The CDR3 bases are TGTGCCAGCAGTTCCGCCGGCGTGGGAGGCGGACTTGAAGCTTTCTTT. The chain uses TRBV6-6 and TRBJ1-1; D remains ambiguous. The CDR3 is 16 residues long. Trimming removed 4 bases at V and 7 bases at J, with 22 bases between. CDR1 MNHNY and CDR2 SVGAGI come from the germline V gene (reference sequence).

J is TRBJ2-7 and V is TRBV25-1, with 8 positions matching TRBD1. The germline V gene encodes CDR1 MGHDK and CDR2 SYGVNS. The CDR3 sequence is 13 residues long. V shed 6 bases, J shed 5 bases, and the junction held 6 bases outside the gene matches. The CDR3 nucleotides read TGTGCCAGCAGGAAGACAGGGGAGGACGAGCAGTACTTC. Amino acid sequence: CASRKTGEDEQYF.

The V and J genes are TRBV29-1 and TRBJ2-5; 12 bases are shared with TRBD1. Trimming removed 4 bases from V and 5 bases from J; junction bases left unmatched: 5. Germline CDR1 is SQVTM and CDR2 is ANQGSEA. This CDR3 is built from 14 residues. CDR3 sequence: CSVAGTGGGETQYF. The CDR3 DNA sequence: TGCAGCGTTGCCGGGACAGGGGGCGGGGAGACCCAGTACTTC.

In its sample, this clone was seen a few times. The J gene is TRBJ1-2, the V gene TRBV4-2; 7 nucleotides match TRBD1. With V trimmed by 4 bases and J by 4 bases, 9 bases remained unmatched. The germline V gene has CDR1 LGHNA and CDR2 YNFKEQ. The CDR3 has 15 amino acids. CDR3 sequence reads: CASSRESGTAYGYTF. The CDR3 DNA follows: TGTGCCAGCAGCCGCGAGTCCGGGACAGCCTATGGCTACACCTTC.

J is TRBJ2-4 and V is TRBV27; 9 bases align to TRBD1. The CDR3 is made up of 16 amino acids. Unmatched junction bases numbered 11, after V lost 5 bases and J lost 6 bases. The germline V gene encodes CDR1 MNHEY and CDR2 SMNVEV (reference sequence). CDR3 amino acids: CASSALPGQGRNIQYF. The DNA of the CDR3 is TGTGCCAGCAGTGCCCTCCCGGGACAGGGAAGAAACATTCAGTACTTC.

This chain links TRBV10-3 with TRBJ1-2; D is unresolved. The V end lost 6 bases, the J end lost 4 bases, and 12 bases lay between the germline ends. Germline-derived CDR1 and CDR2 are ENHRY and SYGVKD. The CDR3 sequence is 13 residues long. The DNA for the CDR3 is TGTGCCATCAGAATGGCCCTTGGCTATGGCTACACCTTC. This encodes CAIRMALGYGYTF.

V and J are TRBV7-2 and TRBJ2-1; a weak D match, TRBD1 (6 bases). The CDR3 sequence is 14 residues long. Trimming took 4 bases from V and 7 from J, leaving 14 bases between them. Germline values: CDR1 SGHTA, CDR2 FQGNSA. The CDR3 spells CASSWDGQTNEQFF. The CDR3 region has the DNA TGTGCCAGCAGCTGGGACGGACAGACGAATGAGCAGTTCTTC.

This clone was counted a few times. The chain carries TRBV27 and TRBJ2-3, with 11 bases fitting TRBD1. This CDR3 has 15 residues. Germline trimming cut 10 bases from V and 4 bases from J; bases unmatched to any gene: 10. Germline assignment: CDR1 MNHEY and CDR2 SMNVEV (reference sequence). CDR3 sequence reads: CATYNVGQGADTQYF. CDR3 coding DNA: TGTGCCACATACAACGTGGGACAGGGGGCAGATACGCAGTATTTT.

The rearrangement uses TRBV5-1 and TRBJ2-7, with 8 bases lining up with TRBD2. V lost 3 bases to trimming and J lost 4 bases; unmatched junction nucleotides: 6. Per the germline V gene, CDR1 is SGHRS and CDR2 is YFSETQ. The CDR3 consists of 14 residues. This chain's CDR3 is CASSSGTSSYEQYF. CDR3 DNA sequence: TGCGCCAGCAGCTCTGGGACTAGTAGTTACGAGCAGTACTTC.

The rearrangement uses TRBV4-3 and TRBJ2-7, with 11 bases fitting TRBD1. Germline CDR1 LGHNA, CDR2 YSLEER. Trimming cost V 4 bases and J 7 bases; bases outside gene matches: 9. This CDR3 spans 15 amino acids. CDR3 region: CASSPLGQGAGEQYF. In DNA form, the CDR3 reads TGCGCCAGCAGCCCGCTAGGACAGGGGGCCGGAGAGCAGTACTTC.

In regard to this clone: Different DNA sequences within this sample yield the same CDR3. This chain uses TRBV9 with TRBJ2-7, with D perhaps TRBD2 (5 bases). V gave up 0 bases and J gave up 3 bases, with 7 bases separating them. There are 13 residues in the CDR3. The germline V gene encodes CDR1 SGDLS and CDR2 YYNGEE. DNA of the CDR3: TGTGCCAGCAGCGTAGAAGGGAGCTACGAGCAGTACTTC. Its protein product is CASSVEGSYEQYF.

The chain couples TRBV5-6 to TRBJ1-1; D is uncertain. Germline CDR1 reads SGHDT; CDR2 reads YYEEEE. Trimming took 0 bases from V and 7 from J, leaving 4 bases between them. The length of the CDR3 is 11 residues. The CDR3 is CASSLAGEAFF. The CDR3 DNA sequence: TGTGCCAGCAGCTTGGCGGGTGAAGCTTTCTTT.

This clone showed up just once. The rearrangement joins TRBV6-6 to TRBJ1-3, with 7 bases identical to TRBD1. Germline CDR1 reads MNHNY; CDR2 reads SVGAGI (reference sequence). The CDR3 is 13 amino acids. J was trimmed by 3 bases and V by 4 bases; bases with no gene match: 0. CDR3 coding DNA: TGTGCCAGCAGTTGGGACAGTGGAAACACCATATATTTT. Protein sequence: CASSWDSGNTIYF.

The rearrangement joins TRBV19 to TRBJ1-5; 9 bases fit TRBD1. Germline-derived CDR1 and CDR2 are LNHDA and SQIVND (reference sequence). The CDR3 is 16 amino acids. Unmatched junction bases numbered 7, after V lost 5 bases and J lost 2 bases. CDR3 region: CASSLATGGGNQPQHF. CDR3 in DNA: TGTGCCAGTAGTCTCGCGACAGGGGGGGGCAATCAGCCCCAGCATTTT.